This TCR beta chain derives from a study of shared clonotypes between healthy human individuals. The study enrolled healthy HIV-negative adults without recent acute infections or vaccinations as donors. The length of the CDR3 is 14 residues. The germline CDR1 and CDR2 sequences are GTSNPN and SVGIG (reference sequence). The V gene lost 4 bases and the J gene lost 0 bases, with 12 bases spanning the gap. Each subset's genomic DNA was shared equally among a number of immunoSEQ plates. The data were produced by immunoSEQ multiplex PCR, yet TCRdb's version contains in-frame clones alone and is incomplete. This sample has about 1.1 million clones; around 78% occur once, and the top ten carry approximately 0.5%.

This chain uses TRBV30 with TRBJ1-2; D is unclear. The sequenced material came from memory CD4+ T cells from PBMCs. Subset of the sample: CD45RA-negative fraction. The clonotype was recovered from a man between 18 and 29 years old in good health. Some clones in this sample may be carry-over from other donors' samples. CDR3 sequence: CAWTRGGSNYGYTF. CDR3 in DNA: TGTGCCTGGACCCGCGGAGGATCTAACTATGGCTACACCTTC.